A selection of T cell receptor beta chains follows, all from one sample in a study of radiation and T cells in renal cell carcinoma. TCRdb's copy holds only in-frame clones and misses some; the assay was immunoSEQ multiplex PCR. The sample lists 18,000 or so clones, less than 65% seen once, with about an eighth in the top ten. Material: tumor tissue, obtained from a patient whose treatment included radiotherapy and nephrectomy. The receptors here all came from a man aged 50 to 59 with renal cell carcinoma. CDR3s leave out the opening cysteine and the closing phenylalanine or tryptophan. Each record gives: V gene, J gene, CDR3 protein.

TRBV28	TRBJ1-1	AIWAIVNTEAF
TRBV6-6	TRBJ1-5	ASSSPDRGPNQPQH
TRBV5-1	TRBJ2-7	ASSSRTGFVYEQY
TRBV9	TRBJ1-1	ASSVASWVGMNTEAF
TRBV30	TRBJ2-7	AWGDSYEQY
TRBV28	TRBJ1-5	ASSVQYSNQPQH
TRBV5-1	TRBJ2-1	ASTAGGISYNEQF
TRBV6-5	TRBJ2-7	ASSPGRYEQY
TRBV5-1	TRBJ2-1	ASSSSGSGDEQF
TRBV7-3	TRBJ2-3	ASSLATTDTQY
TRBV7-6	TRBJ2-5	ASSRGRQETQY
TRBV7-9	TRBJ1-6	ASSPGDRGLKRYNSPLH
TRBV28	TRBJ1-2	ASSPGQHSLGYT